This is a list of T cell receptor beta chains from one sample in a study of shared clonotypes between healthy human individuals. Only in-frame clones appear in the TCRdb table, and some are missing; sequencing was by immunoSEQ multiplex PCR. Of 1.5 million to 2.5 million clones in the sample, just under 95% were seen once. Sequenced: naive CD8+ T cells sorted from blood. All receptors derive from a man aged 18 to 35 in good health. Both conserved end residues are part of each CDR3. The order of the fields is CDR3 length, J gene, V gene, D gene, clone size, CDR3 protein, CDR3 DNA. A D gene is named only where the DNA matches it firmly. Expanded clones are given a class, and other clones once, few, many or no size at all.

12 TRBJ2-7 TRBV6-6 NA NA CASIGGAYEQYF TGTGCCAGCATCGGAGGTGCCTACGAGCAGTACTTC
15 TRBJ2-5 TRBV7-3 TRBD2 NA CASSLTGLAGETQYF TGTGCCAGCAGCTTAACCGGGCTAGCGGGTGAGACCCAGTACTTC
14 TRBJ2-7 TRBV7-2 TRBD2 NA CAAEGGGRSYEQYF TGTGCCGCCGAAGGCGGGGGGCGCTCCTACGAGCAGTACTTC
15 TRBJ2-3 TRBV7-9 NA NA CASSFPRGVADTQYF TGTGCCAGCAGCTTCCCCCGCGGGGTGGCAGATACGCAGTATTTT
14 TRBJ2-7 TRBV7-9 NA NA CASSLALREYEQYF TGTGCCAGCAGCTTAGCGCTTAGGGAGTACGAGCAGTACTTC
14 TRBJ2-7 TRBV27 TRBD2 NA CASRDIGTTGEQYF TGTGCCAGCAGGGACATCGGGACTACGGGCGAGCAGTACTTC
13 TRBJ2-7 TRBV27 TRBD1 NA CASTGTDNYEQYF TGTGCCAGCACCGGGACAGATAACTACGAGCAGTACTTC
15 TRBJ2-7 TRBV27 NA once CASSFMRGSPYEQYF TGTGCCAGCAGTTTTATGAGGGGGTCCCCCTACGAGCAGTACTTC
14 TRBJ2-7 TRBV6-6 NA NA CASRHKTENYEQYF TGTGCCAGCAGACATAAGACAGAGAATTACGAGCAGTACTTC
15 TRBJ2-7 TRBV9 NA NA CASSPWREGGHEQYF TGTGCCAGCAGCCCTTGGAGGGAAGGAGGGCACGAGCAGTACTTC
12 TRBJ2-7 TRBV6-5 NA NA CASSGDGPEQYF TGTGCCAGCAGTGGGGACGGGCCCGAGCAGTACTTC
15 TRBJ2-3 TRBV4-3 NA NA CASSQDLSGTDTQYF TGCGCCAGCAGCCAAGATCTGTCGGGCACAGATACGCAGTATTTT
13 TRBJ2-7 TRBV7-6 NA NA CASALHSSYEQYF TGTGCCAGCGCGCTGCACTCCTCCTACGAGCAGTACTTC
16 TRBJ1-4 TRBV28 NA NA CASSSFYVSTNEKLFF TGTGCCAGCAGCTCTTTCTATGTTTCAACTAATGAAAAACTGTTTTTT
13 TRBJ2-2 TRBV27 NA once CASSWVDTGELFF TGTGCCAGCAGTTGGGTGGACACCGGGGAGCTGTTTTTT
16 TRBJ1-1 TRBV5-1 NA NA CASSFGYGEEGAEAFF TGCGCCAGCAGCTTCGGTTATGGGGAGGAGGGTGCTGAAGCTTTCTTT
16 TRBJ2-5 TRBV4-1 TRBD2 NA CASSQVLAGEQETQYF TGCGCCAGCAGCCAAGTACTAGCGGGAGAGCAAGAGACCCAGTACTTC
14 TRBJ2-7 TRBV9 NA NA CASSVAPSVYEQYF TGTGCCAGCAGCGTAGCGCCCTCCGTGTACGAGCAGTACTTC
19 TRBJ2-7 TRBV28 TRBD1 NA CASSLIISQDRVSSYEQYF TGTGCCAGCAGTTTAATTATCTCCCAAGACAGGGTGAGCTCCTACGAGCAGTACTTC
16 TRBJ1-4 TRBV28 NA NA CASSLAPTGTNEKLFF TGTGCCAGCAGTCTCGCCCCGACAGGAACTAATGAAAAACTGTTTTTT
13 TRBJ2-5 TRBV6-5 NA NA CASSDTVLETQYF TGTGCCAGCAGCGACACCGTCCTGGAGACCCAGTACTTC
12 TRBJ2-5 TRBV7-9 NA NA CASSQDGETQYF TGTGCCAGCAGCCAAGACGGGGAGACCCAGTACTTC
14 TRBJ2-7 TRBV11-2 TRBD1 NA CASSVGTGGYEQYF TGTGCCAGCAGCGTCGGGACAGGTGGCTACGAGCAGTACTTC
16 TRBJ1-6 TRBV19 NA NA CASRPPAGTFISPLHF TGTGCCAGTAGACCGCCAGCCGGGACATTTATTTCACCCCTCCACTTT
15 TRBJ2-7 TRBV6-1 NA NA CASSGSEREDYEQYF TGTGCCAGCAGTGGGAGTGAGAGGGAGGATTACGAGCAGTACTTC
15 TRBJ2-7 TRBV11-2 TRBD1 NA CASSFIGTVIREQYF TGTGCCAGCAGCTTTATAGGGACAGTAATACGAGAGCAGTACTTC
16 TRBJ1-5 TRBV7-9 TRBD1 once CASSLAGGESNQPQHF TGTGCCAGCAGCTTAGCAGGGGGCGAGAGCAATCAGCCCCAGCATTTT
15 TRBJ1-5 TRBV7-2 NA NA CASSAGRYSNQPQHF TGTGCCAGCAGCGCAGGACGTTATAGCAATCAGCCCCAGCATTTT
15 TRBJ2-7 TRBV7-9 TRBD2 NA CASSGSAGGSYEQYF TGTGCCAGCAGCGGCTCGGCGGGAGGGTCCTACGAGCAGTACTTC
14 TRBJ2-5 TRBV2 NA NA CASSEGQGIETQYF TGTGCCAGCAGTGAAGGCCAGGGCATTGAGACCCAGTACTTC
15 TRBJ2-3 TRBV4-2 NA NA CASSQEPGEADTQYF TGTGCCAGCAGCCAAGAACCAGGCGAAGCAGATACGCAGTATTTT
15 TRBJ2-1 TRBV7-9 NA NA CASSSQGSPWDEQFF TGTGCCAGCAGCTCTCAGGGATCCCCATGGGATGAGCAGTTCTTC
14 TRBJ2-7 TRBV27 NA NA CASKLGGADYEQYF TGTGCCAGCAAATTAGGAGGGGCAGACTACGAGCAGTACTTC
14 TRBJ2-7 TRBV19 NA few CASSIGSYSYEQYF TGTGCCAGTAGTATAGGATCATACTCCTACGAGCAGTACTTC
14 TRBJ2-7 TRBV11-2 NA NA CASSLITGLYEQYF TGTGCCAGCAGCTTAATCACGGGCCTTTACGAGCAGTACTTC
12 TRBJ2-5 TRBV30 TRBD2 NA CASYPGGETQYF TGTGCCTCCTACCCGGGAGGGGAGACCCAGTACTTC